Listed here are 4 T cell receptor beta chains from one sample, sequenced in a study of CD8+CD57+ T cells in acquired aplastic anemia. For CDR3 and TCR beta VDJ profiling, genomic DNA was the template used. TCRdb analysed the reads with MiXCR anew, one entry per CDR3 protein. The sample yields about 190,000 distinct CDR3 sequences, under 70% seen once. Input material: sorted CD4+, CD8+, or CD8+CD57+ T cells (not recorded which) from PBMCs. The receptors come from a human donor with severe aplastic anemia or a healthy control (not recorded which).

This chain uses TRBV19 with TRBJ1-5, with 9 bases identical to TRBD1. The CDR3 length is 14 residues. J gave up 1 base and V 11 bases, and 6 bases lay outside the gene matches. Germline-derived CDR1 and CDR2 are LNHDA and SQIVND (reference sequence). The DNA for the CDR3 is TGTGCCGTCGACAGGGGGATGAGCAATCAGCCCCAGCATTTT. This sequence encodes CAVDRGMSNQPQHF.

The chain employs TRBV5-1 and TRBJ2-5, with D possibly being TRBD1 (6 bases). The germline V gene has CDR1 SGHRS and CDR2 YFSETQ. The CDR3 contains 15 residues. V lost 4 bases and J 1 base, leaving 14 bases between the germline ends. The CDR3 protein is CASSLQGQIQETQYF. CDR3 sequence (DNA): TGCGCCAGCAGCCTGCAGGGGCAGATCCAAGAGACCCAGTACTTC.

The rearrangement links TRBV15 to TRBJ2-1; 8 positions agree with TRBD1. Germline V gene lookup returns CDR1 LNHNV and CDR2 YYDKDF (reference sequence). The CDR3 totals 16 residues. Trimming took 3 bases from V and 4 from J; bases not matched to a gene: 8. CDR3 sequence: CATSSSTGARYNEQFF. CDR3 bases: TGTGCCACCAGCAGTTCGACAGGGGCACGTTACAATGAGCAGTTCTTC. Full variable domain (missing parts from reference TRBV15 and TRBJ2-1): DAMVIQNPRYQVTQFGKPVTLSCSQTLNHNVMYWYQQKSSQAPKLLFHYYDKDFNNEADTPDNFQSRRPNTSFCFLDIRSPGLGDTAMYLCATSSSTGARYNEQFFGPGTRLTVL.

The chain recombines TRBV24-1 with TRBJ2-7; TRBD2 agrees at 11 bases. Germline CDR1 reads KGHDR; CDR2 reads SFDVKD. The CDR3 sequence is 12 residues long. The CDR3 DNA reads TGTGCTAGGTTGTCTAGCGGGGGGAAGCAGTACTTC. Translated: CARLSSGGKQYF.